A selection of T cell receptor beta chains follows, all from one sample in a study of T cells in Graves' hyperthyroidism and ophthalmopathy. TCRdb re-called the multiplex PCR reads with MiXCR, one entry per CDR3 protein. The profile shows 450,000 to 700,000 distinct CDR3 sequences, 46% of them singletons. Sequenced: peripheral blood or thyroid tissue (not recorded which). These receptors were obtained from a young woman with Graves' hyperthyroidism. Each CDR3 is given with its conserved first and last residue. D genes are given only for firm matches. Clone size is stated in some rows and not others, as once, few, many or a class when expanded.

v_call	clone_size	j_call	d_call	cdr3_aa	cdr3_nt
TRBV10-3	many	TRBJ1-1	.	CATTRGGTEAFF	TGTGCCACCACCCGGGGAGGTACTGAAGCTTTCTTT
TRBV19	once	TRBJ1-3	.	CASSMGVRGYTIYF	TGTGCCAGTAGTATGGGCGTTCGGGGGTACACCATATACTTT
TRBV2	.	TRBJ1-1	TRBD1	CASTSGGNPEAFF	TGTGCCAGCACGTCAGGGGGTAACCCTGAAGCATTCTTT
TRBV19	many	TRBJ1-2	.	CASSPRDRSYGYTF	TGTGCCAGTAGTCCTCGGGACCGGAGCTATGGCTACACCTTC
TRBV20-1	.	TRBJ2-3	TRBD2	CSARAFATSGTTSTDTQYF	TGCAGTGCTAGAGCGTTTGCGACTAGCGGGACTACTAGCACAGATACGCAGTATTTT
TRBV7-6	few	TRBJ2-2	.	CASSLATSTPGTGELFF	TGTGCCAGCAGCTTGGCAACTAGCACCCCGGGCACCGGGGAGCTGTTTTTT
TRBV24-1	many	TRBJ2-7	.	CATSDFTGKGEQYF	TGTGCCACCAGTGATTTTACCGGGAAGGGCGAGCAGTACTTC
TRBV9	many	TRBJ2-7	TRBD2	CASSVGLAQYEQYF	TGTGCCAGCAGCGTTGGACTAGCGCAGTACGAGCAGTACTTC
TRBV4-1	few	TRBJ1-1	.	CASSQDSPGAGGSNTEAFF	TGCGCCAGCAGCCAAGATTCCCCCGGGGCCGGGGGTTCGAACACTGAAGCTTTCTTT
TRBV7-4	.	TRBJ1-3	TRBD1	CASRGGTGSLANTIYF	TGTGCCAGCAGAGGCGGGACAGGGAGTCTTGCAAACACCATATATTTT
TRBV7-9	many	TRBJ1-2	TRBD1	CASRRGQPNYGYTF	TGTGCCAGCAGGAGGGGACAGCCCAACTATGGCTACACCTTC
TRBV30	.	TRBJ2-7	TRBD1	CAWVHQGVRDEQYF	TGTGCCTGGGTCCATCAGGGGGTTAGGGACGAGCAGTACTTC
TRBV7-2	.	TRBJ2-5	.	CASSLGQSQYF	TGTGCCAGCAGCTTGGGGCAGTCCCAGTACTTC
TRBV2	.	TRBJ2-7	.	CASSDRQSRPYF	TGTGCCAGCAGTGATAGACAAAGTCGACCGTACTTC
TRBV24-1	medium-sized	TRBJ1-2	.	CATSPGSYGYTF	TGTGCCACCAGTCCAGGGAGCTATGGCTACACCTTC
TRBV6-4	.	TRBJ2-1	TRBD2	CASSLRSGSFNEQFF	TGCGCCAGCAGCCTGCGGAGCGGGAGCTTTAATGAGCAGTTCTTC
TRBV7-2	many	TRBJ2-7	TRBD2	CASTEGLGSYEQYF	TGTGCCAGCACCGAGGGACTAGGCTCCTACGAGCAGTACTTC
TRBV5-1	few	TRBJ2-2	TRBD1	CASSLDDTGGATGELFF	TGCGCCAGCAGCTTGGACGATACAGGGGGCGCAACCGGGGAGCTGTTTTTT
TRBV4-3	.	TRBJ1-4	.	CASSQGFATNEKLFF	TGCGCCAGCAGCCAAGGTTTTGCAACTAATGAAAAACTGTTTTTT
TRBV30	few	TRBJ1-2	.	CAWDEGRAAYGYTF	TGTGCCTGGGACGAAGGACGCGCTGCCTATGGCTACACCTTC
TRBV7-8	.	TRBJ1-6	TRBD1	CASSPRQGGSPLHF	TGTGCCAGCAGTCCCCGACAGGGCGGTTCACCCCTCCACTTT
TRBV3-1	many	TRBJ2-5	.	CASSLWTEETQYF	TGTGCCAGCAGCCTCTGGACAGAAGAGACCCAGTACTTC
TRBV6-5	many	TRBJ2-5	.	CASRVDRQETQYF	TGTGCCAGCAGAGTAGACAGGCAAGAGACCCAGTACTTC
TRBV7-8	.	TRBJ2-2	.	CASSQATPRGELFF	TGCGCCAGCAGCCAAGCTACCCCGAGGGGGGAGCTGTTTTTT
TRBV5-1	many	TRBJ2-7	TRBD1	CASSTTGTESYEQYF	TGCGCCAGCAGCACCACCGGGACAGAATCCTACGAGCAGTACTTC
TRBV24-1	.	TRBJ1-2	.	CATSVATVNYGYTF	TGTGCCACCAGCGTTGCGACAGTTAACTATGGCTACACCTTC
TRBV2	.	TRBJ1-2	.	CASRATSGLAVCTF	TGTGCCAGCAGGGCTACTAGCGGACTAGCGGTCTGCACCTTC
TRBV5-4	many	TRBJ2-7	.	CASSIGQSYEQYF	TGTGCCAGCAGCATCGGACAGTCCTACGAGCAGTACTTC
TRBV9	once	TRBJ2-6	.	CASSVVRSGVNVLTF	TGTGCCAGCAGCGTAGTTAGATCTGGGGTCAACGTCCTGACTTTC
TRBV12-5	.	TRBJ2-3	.	CASGLVTGTQYF	TGTGCTAGTGGTTTGGTAACGGGGACGCAGTATTTT
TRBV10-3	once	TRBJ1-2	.	CATGESAYSGNTF	TGTGCCACCGGGGAGTCCGCCTACTCTGGAAACACCTTC
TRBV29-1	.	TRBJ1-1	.	CSVVAGSGSEAFF	TGCAGCGTGGTAGCCGGGAGCGGGAGTGAAGCTTTCTTT
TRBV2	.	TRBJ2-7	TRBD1	CASSGQGEEQYF	TGTGCCAGCAGTGGACAGGGCGAAGAGCAGTACTTC
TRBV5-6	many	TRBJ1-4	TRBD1	CASSSSGQGLNEKLFF	TGTGCCAGCAGCTCAAGCGGACAGGGCCTTAATGAAAAACTGTTTTTT
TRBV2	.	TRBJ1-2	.	CASTQSGGLNGYTF	TGTGCCAGCACCCAAAGTGGGGGACTTAATGGCTACACCTTC
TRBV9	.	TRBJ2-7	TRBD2	CASSVGWLAGTEQYF	TGTGCCAGCAGCGTAGGATGGCTAGCGGGGACCGAGCAGTACTTC
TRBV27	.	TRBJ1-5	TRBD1	CAGRDRGLDQPQHF	TGTGCCGGCCGGGACAGGGGGCTGGATCAGCCCCAGCATTTT
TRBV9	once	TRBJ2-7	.	CANSKGDGTGSYEQYF	TGTGCCAACAGCAAAGGGGACGGGACGGGATCCTACGAGCAGTACTTC
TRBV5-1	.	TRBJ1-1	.	CASSFERLTEAFF	TGCGCCAGCAGCTTTGAGAGGTTGACTGAAGCTTTCTTT
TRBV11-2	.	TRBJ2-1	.	CASSLTSLVQFF	TGTGCCAGCAGCTTAACGTCATTGGTGCAGTTCTTC
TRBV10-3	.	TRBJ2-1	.	CAISESTPGTRYNEQFF	TGTGCCATCAGTGAGTCGACTCCCGGGACTCGCTACAATGAGCAGTTCTTC
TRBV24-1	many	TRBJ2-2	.	CATSDPGQGPSGELFF	TGTGCCACCAGTGATCCGGGACAAGGGCCAAGCGGGGAGCTGTTTTTT
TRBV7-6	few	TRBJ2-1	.	CASSLDRSYNEQFF	TGTGCCAGCAGCTTAGACAGGTCCTACAATGAGCAGTTCTTC
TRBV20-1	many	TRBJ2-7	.	CSARNERTISYEQYF	TGCAGTGCTAGAAATGAGCGGACTATCTCCTACGAGCAGTACTTC
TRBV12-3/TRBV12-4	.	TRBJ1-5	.	CASSNPLLEARHF	TGTGCCAGCAGCAATCCCCTCTTAGAGGCCCGGCATTTT
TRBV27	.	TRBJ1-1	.	CASRAGVENTEAFF	TGTGCCAGCAGGGCCGGGGTGGAGAACACTGAAGCTTTCTTT
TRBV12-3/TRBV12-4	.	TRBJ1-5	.	CASSLAGDGILGQPQHF	TGTGCCAGCAGCCTAGCGGGGGACGGAATCCTTGGTCAGCCCCAGCATTTT
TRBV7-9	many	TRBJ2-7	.	CASRGETFYEQYF	TGTGCCAGCAGGGGGGAGACTTTCTACGAGCAGTACTTC
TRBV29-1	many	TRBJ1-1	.	CSGGTSRVNTEAFF	TGCAGCGGTGGTACGTCCAGGGTGAACACTGAAGCTTTCTTT
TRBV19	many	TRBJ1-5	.	CASSRRDREPQHF	TGTGCCAGTAGCCGACGGGACCGGGAGCCCCAGCATTTT
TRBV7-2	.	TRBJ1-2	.	CASRVRDTTNTGDYGYTF	TGTGCCAGCAGGGTCCGGGACACAACGAACACCGGGGACTATGGCTACACCTTC
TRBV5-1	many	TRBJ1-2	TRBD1	CASRGTGNYGYTF	TGCGCCAGCAGGGGGACAGGCAACTATGGCTACACCTTC
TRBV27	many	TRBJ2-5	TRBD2	CASNLTPNGLAGSLQETQYF	TGTGCCAGCAACCTTACCCCCAACGGGCTAGCGGGAAGCTTACAAGAGACCCAGTACTTC
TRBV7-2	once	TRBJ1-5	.	CASSPGAAINQPQHF	TGTGCCAGCAGTCCCGGGGCAGCTATCAATCAGCCCCAGCATTTT
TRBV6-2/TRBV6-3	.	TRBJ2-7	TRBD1	CASNDPGQSYEQYF	TGTGCCAGCAACGATCCGGGACAGTCCTACGAGCAGTACTTC
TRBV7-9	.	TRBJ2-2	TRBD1	CASSPDRENTGELFF	TGTGCCAGCAGCCCGGACAGGGAGAACACCGGGGAGCTGTTTTTT
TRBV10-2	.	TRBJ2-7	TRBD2	CATQGTISYEQYF	TGCGCCACCCAAGGGACTATCTCCTACGAGCAGTACTTC
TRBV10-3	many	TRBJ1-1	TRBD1	CAISDGTGAGTEAFF	TGTGCCATCAGTGACGGGACAGGGGCGGGCACTGAAGCTTTCTTT
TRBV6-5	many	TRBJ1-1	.	CASSYWGDGGTEAFF	TGTGCCAGCAGTTACTGGGGGGATGGAGGCACTGAAGCTTTCTTT
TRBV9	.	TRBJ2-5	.	CASSVGGRHSQETQYF	TGTGCCAGCAGCGTGGGGGGCCGCCACAGCCAAGAGACCCAGTACTTC